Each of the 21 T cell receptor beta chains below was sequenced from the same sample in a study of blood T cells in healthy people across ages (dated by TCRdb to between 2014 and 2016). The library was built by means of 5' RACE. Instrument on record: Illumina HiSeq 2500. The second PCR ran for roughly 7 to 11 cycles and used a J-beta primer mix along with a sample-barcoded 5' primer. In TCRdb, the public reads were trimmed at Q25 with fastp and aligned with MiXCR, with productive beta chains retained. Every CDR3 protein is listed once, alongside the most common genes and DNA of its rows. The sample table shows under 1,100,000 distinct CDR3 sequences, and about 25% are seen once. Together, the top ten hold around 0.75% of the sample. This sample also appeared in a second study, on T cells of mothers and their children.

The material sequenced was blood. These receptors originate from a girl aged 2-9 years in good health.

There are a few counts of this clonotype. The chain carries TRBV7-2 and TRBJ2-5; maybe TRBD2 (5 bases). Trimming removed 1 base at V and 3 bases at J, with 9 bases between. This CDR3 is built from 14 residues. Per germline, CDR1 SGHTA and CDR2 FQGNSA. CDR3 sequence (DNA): TGTGCCAGCAGCTTAGGGCGGGCGAAAGAGACCCAGTACTTC. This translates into CASSLGRAKETQYF. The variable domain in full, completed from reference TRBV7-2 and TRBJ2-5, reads GAGVSQSPSNKVTEKGKDVELRCDPISGHTALYWYRQSLGQGLEFLIYFQGNSAPDKSGLPSDRFSAERTGGSVSTLTIQRTQQEDSAVYLCASSLGRAKETQYFGPGTRLLVL.

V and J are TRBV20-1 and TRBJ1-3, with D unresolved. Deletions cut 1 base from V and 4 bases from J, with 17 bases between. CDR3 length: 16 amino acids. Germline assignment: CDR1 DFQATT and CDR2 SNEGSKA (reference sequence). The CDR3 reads CSARVQEEGVGNTIYF. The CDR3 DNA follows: TGCAGTGCTAGAGTCCAGGAGGAGGGAGTAGGAAACACCATATATTTT.

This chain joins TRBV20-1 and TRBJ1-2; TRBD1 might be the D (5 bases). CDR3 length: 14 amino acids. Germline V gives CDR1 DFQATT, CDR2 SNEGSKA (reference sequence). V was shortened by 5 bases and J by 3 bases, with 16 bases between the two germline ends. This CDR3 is CSAPKPQTDYGYTF. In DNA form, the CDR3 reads TGCAGTGCTCCGAAGCCACAGACAGACTATGGCTACACCTTC.

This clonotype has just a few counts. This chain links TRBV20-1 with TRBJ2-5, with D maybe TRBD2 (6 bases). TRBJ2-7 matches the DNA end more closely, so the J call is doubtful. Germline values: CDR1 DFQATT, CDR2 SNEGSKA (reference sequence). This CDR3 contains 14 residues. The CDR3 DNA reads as TGCAGTGTGGTCGAGGGTAGCGGCACCTACGAGCAGTACTTC. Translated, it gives CSVVEGSGTYEQYF.

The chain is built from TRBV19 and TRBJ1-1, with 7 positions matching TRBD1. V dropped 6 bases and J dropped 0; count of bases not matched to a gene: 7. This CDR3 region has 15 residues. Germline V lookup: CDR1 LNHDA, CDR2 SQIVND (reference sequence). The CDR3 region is CASRLGGGMNTEAFF. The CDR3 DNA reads TGTGCCAGTAGGCTTGGAGGGGGCATGAACACTGAAGCTTTCTTT.

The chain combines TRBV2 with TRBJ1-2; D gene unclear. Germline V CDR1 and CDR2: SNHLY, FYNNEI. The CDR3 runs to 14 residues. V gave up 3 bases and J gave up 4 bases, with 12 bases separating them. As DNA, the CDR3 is TGTGCCAGCAGTGAGGCAACCCCGGGCTATGGCTACACCTTC. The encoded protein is CASSEATPGYGYTF.

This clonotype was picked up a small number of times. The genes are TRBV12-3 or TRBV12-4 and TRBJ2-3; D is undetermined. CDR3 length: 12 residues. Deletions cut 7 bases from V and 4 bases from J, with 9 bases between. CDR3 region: CASTYKPDTQYF. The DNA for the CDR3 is TGTGCCAGCACCTATAAACCAGATACGCAGTATTTT.

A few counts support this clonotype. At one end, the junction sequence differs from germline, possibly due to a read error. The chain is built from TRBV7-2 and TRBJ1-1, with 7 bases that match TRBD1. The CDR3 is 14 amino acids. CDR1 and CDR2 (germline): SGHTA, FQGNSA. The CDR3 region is CASTLIQGSTEAFF. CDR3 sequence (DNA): TGTGCCAGCACCTTAATACAGGGGAGCACTGAAGCTTTCTTT.

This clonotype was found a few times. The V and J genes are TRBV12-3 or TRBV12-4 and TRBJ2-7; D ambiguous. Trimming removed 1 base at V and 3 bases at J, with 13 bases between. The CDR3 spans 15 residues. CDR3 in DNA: TGTGCCAGCAGTTTAGGTCAGAACCAAGTCTACGAGCAGTACTTC. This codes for CASSLGQNQVYEQYF.

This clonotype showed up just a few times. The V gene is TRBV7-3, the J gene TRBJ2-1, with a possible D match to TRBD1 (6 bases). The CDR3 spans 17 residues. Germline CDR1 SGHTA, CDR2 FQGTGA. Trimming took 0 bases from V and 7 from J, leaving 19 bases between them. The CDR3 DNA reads TGTGCCAGCAGCTTAACCACCGGGACATATCCCCGGAATGAGCAGTTCTTC. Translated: CASSLTTGTYPRNEQFF.

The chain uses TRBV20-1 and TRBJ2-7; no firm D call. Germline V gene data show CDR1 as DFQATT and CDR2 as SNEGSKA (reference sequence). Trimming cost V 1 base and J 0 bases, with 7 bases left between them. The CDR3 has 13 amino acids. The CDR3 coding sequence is TGCAGTGCTAGAGGGCAGTTCTCCTACGAGCAGTACTTC. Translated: CSARGQFSYEQYF.

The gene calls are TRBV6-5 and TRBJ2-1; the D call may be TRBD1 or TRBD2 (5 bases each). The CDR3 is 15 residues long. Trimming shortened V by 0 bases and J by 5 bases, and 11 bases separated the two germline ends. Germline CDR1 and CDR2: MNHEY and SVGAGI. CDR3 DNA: TGTGCCAGCAGTTACTCCCAGGGACCAAACAATGAGCAGTTCTTC. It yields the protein CASSYSQGPNNEQFF.

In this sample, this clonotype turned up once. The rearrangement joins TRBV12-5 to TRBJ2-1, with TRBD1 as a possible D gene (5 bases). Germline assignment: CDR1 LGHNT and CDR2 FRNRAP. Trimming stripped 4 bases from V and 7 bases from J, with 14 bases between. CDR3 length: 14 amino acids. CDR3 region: CASGSGAGWNEQFF. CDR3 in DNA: TGTGCTAGTGGTTCTGGGGCAGGTTGGAATGAGCAGTTCTTC.

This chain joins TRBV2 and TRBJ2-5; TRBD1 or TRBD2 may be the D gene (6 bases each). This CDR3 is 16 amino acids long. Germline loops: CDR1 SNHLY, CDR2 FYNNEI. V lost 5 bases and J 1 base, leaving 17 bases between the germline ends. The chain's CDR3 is CASSQPWGDTQETQYF. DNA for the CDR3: TGTGCCAGCAGTCAGCCTTGGGGGGACACCCAAGAGACCCAGTACTTC.

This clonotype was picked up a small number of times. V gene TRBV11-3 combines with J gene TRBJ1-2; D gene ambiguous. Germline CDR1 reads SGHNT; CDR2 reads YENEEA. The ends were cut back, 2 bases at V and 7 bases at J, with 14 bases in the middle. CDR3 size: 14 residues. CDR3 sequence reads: CASSLNRQGGGYTF. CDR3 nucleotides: TGTGCCAGCAGCTTAAATCGTCAAGGAGGTGGCTACACCTTC.

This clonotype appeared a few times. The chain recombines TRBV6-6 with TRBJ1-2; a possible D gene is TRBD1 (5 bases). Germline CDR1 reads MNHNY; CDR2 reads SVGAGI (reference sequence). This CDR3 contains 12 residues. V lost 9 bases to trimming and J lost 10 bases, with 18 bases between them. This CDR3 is CASARDGGDYTF. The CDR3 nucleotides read TGTGCCAGTGCCCGGGACGGTGGAGACTACACCTTC.

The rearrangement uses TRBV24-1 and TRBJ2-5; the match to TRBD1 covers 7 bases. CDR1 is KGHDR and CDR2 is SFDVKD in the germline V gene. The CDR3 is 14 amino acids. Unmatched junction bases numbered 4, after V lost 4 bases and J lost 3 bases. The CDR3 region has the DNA TGTGCCACCAGTGACATAACAGGGGAAGAGACCCAGTACTTC. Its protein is CATSDITGEETQYF.

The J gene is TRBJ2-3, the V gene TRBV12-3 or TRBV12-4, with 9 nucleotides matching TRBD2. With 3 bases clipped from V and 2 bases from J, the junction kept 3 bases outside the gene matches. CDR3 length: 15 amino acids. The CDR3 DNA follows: TGTGCCAGCAGTTTCCAGCGGGGGGTCACAGATACGCAGTATTTT. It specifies CASSFQRGVTDTQYF.

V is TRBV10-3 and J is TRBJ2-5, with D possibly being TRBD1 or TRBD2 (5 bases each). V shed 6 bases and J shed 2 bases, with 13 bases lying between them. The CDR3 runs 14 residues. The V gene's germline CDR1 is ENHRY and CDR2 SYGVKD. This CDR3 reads CAISPGTAQETQYF. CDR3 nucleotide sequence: TGTGCCATCAGCCCCGGGACGGCTCAAGAGACCCAGTACTTC.

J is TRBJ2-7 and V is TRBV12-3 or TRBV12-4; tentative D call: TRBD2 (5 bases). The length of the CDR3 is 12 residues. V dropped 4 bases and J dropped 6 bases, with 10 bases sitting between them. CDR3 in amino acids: CASSYGNGEQYF. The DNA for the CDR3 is TGTGCCAGCAGTTACGGGAACGGCGAGCAGTACTTC.

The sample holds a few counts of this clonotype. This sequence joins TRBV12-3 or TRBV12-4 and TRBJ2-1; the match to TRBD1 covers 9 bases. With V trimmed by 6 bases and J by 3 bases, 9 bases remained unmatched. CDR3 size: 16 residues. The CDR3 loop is CASRSAGTGLYNEQFF. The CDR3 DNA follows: TGTGCCAGCAGATCCGCCGGGACAGGGCTCTACAATGAGCAGTTCTTC.